This is a list of T cell receptor beta chains from one sample in a study of identical twins. TCRdb re-analysed the 5' RACE reads in MiXCR, keeping a single row per CDR3 protein. The sample includes more than 600,000 distinct CDR3 sequences, about 20% of them seen just once. The same specimen was also included in a second study, on T cells expressing NK-cell markers.

Input material: PBMCs. These receptors were collected from a woman younger than 30 in good health. Each CDR3 is given with its conserved first and last residue. A D gene is named only where the DNA matches it firmly. Expanded clones get a size class; other rows say once, few or many, or leave the size out.

>many|.|TRBV12-3/TRBV12-4|TRBJ1-2
TGTGCCAGCAGTTTCACCTCGGCGTCCGAAGACACCTTC
CASSFTSASEDTF
>few|.|TRBV25-1|TRBJ2-7
TGTGCCAGCAGTGAAACAGCATACGAGCAGTACTTC
CASSETAYEQYF
>few|.|TRBV12-3/TRBV12-4|TRBJ1-2
TGTGCCAGCAGACCGACGGGGACCTCCTATGGCTACACCTTC
CASRPTGTSYGYTF
>.|TRBD2|TRBV12-3/TRBV12-4|TRBJ2-1
TGTGCCAGCAGCCCCTTAGCGGGAGGGGAGGATGAGCAGTTCTTC
CASSPLAGGEDEQFF
>.|TRBD1|TRBV10-3|TRBJ2-5
TGTGCCATCAGAACCACAGGGGATGAGACCCAGTACTTC
CAIRTTGDETQYF
>many|.|TRBV20-1|TRBJ1-6
TGCAGTGCTAGAGATAGGGCAAAAAGCTCCTATAATTCACCCCTCCACTTT
CSARDRAKSSYNSPLHF
>.|.|TRBV6-5|TRBJ2-2
TGTGCCAGCAGTTACGAAGGGGGCAGGGGGGGGCTGTTTTTT
CASSYEGGRGGLFF
>.|.|TRBV6-1|TRBJ2-2
TGTGCCAGCACTCAACTGGAGAACACCGGGGAGCTGTTTTTT
CASTQLENTGELFF
>few|.|TRBV6-5|TRBJ1-2
TGTGCCAGCAGTTACTCTAGGGCAGCATATGGCTACACCTTC
CASSYSRAAYGYTF
>many|TRBD2|TRBV6-1|TRBJ2-3
TGCGCCAGCAGCCCTAGCGGGGGGACAGATACGCAGTATTTT
CASSPSGGTDTQYF
>.|TRBD2|TRBV5-1|TRBJ2-5
TGCGCCAGCAGCGGGACTAGCGGCGAAGAGACCCAGTACTTC
CASSGTSGEETQYF
>many|.|TRBV29-1|TRBJ2-7
TGCAGCGCCGAGGACAGAGGGCATCCGTACGAGCAGTACTTC
CSAEDRGHPYEQYF
>.|TRBD2|TRBV20-1|TRBJ2-1
TGCAGTGCTAGTTTACCCCACCTAGCGGGATTCAATGAGCAGTTCTTC
CSASLPHLAGFNEQFF
>.|TRBD2|TRBV6-2/TRBV6-3|TRBJ2-1
TGTGCCAGCAGTTACTTTGCGGGAGCCCCCTACAATGAGCAGTTCTTC
CASSYFAGAPYNEQFF
>once|.|TRBV6-1|TRBJ2-7
TGTGCCAGCACCCCAGGATTTTTCAGCTCCAACGAGCAGTACTTC
CASTPGFFSSNEQYF
>.|.|TRBV12-3/TRBV12-4|TRBJ1-1
TGTGCCAGCAGTTTAAAGGCCGCTACTGAAGCTTTCTTT
CASSLKAATEAFF
>few|TRBD2|TRBV12-3/TRBV12-4|TRBJ2-1
TGTGCCAGCAGGAAACTAGCGGAGCAGTTCTTC
CASRKLAEQFF
>.|TRBD2|TRBV9|TRBJ2-1
TGTGCCAGCAGCGTAATTGCTACTAGCGGTGTTTTAGAGCAGTTCTTC
CASSVIATSGVLEQFF
>.|.|TRBV6-1|TRBJ2-1
TGTGCCAGCAGTGGGTACCCCGGCAATGAGCAGTTCTTC
CASSGYPGNEQFF
>few|.|TRBV12-3/TRBV12-4|TRBJ1-1
TGTGCCAGCAGCTTTGGTCCGGCCCGAACTGAAGCTTTCTTT
CASSFGPARTEAFF
>.|TRBD2|TRBV7-9|TRBJ2-3
TGTGCCAGCAGCCCGGGGGGGCCAGATACGCAGTATTTT
CASSPGGPDTQYF
>.|TRBD2|TRBV2|TRBJ2-1
TGTGCCAGCAGTGACGGGGGGTCGCCCTACAATGAGCAGTTCTTC
CASSDGGSPYNEQFF
>.|.|TRBV9|TRBJ2-3
TGTGCCAGCAGCAGCTTAAGAAACACAGATACGCAGTATTTT
CASSSLRNTDTQYF
>many|TRBD2|TRBV29-1|TRBJ2-1
TGCAGCGTCCTACCTAGCGGGAGGGTTAATGAGCAGTTCTTC
CSVLPSGRVNEQFF
>.|TRBD2|TRBV5-1|TRBJ2-5
TGCGCCAGCAGCTTGGCCGGGAGGGCGCCGGAGACCCAGTACTTC
CASSLAGRAPETQYF
>few|TRBD2|TRBV7-2|TRBJ2-7
TGTGCCAGCAGCCCGCAGGGAGGGTCATTCTACGAGCAGTACTTC
CASSPQGGSFYEQYF
>.|.|TRBV6-1|TRBJ1-2
TGTGCCAGCCGCACAGGGTTGTCGGATGGCTACACCTTC
CASRTGLSDGYTF
>few|.|TRBV2|TRBJ1-1
TGTGCCAGATACCGGGACACCAACCCTAACACTGAAGCTTTCTTT
CARYRDTNPNTEAFF
>few|TRBD1|TRBV5-1|TRBJ1-1
TGCGCCAGCAGCATGGACAGGGGAGTTGGCACTGAAGCTTTCTTT
CASSMDRGVGTEAFF
>.|TRBD1|TRBV6-1|TRBJ2-7
TGTGCCAGCAGTGCTCCCGGGACAGGACGAGCGAGCTCCTACGAGCAGTACTTC
CASSAPGTGRASSYEQYF
>few|TRBD2|TRBV24-1|TRBJ2-5
TGTGCCACCAGTGATCCTCGGACTAGCGGGGAGACCCAGTACTTC
CATSDPRTSGETQYF
>.|.|TRBV5-6|TRBJ2-4
TGTGCCAGCAGCTTGCGAACATCCGTCCTAGCCAAAAACATTCAGTACTTC
CASSLRTSVLAKNIQYF
>.|.|TRBV18|TRBJ2-1
TGTGCCAGCTCACCTCCTGGGGGAGTAAATGAGCAGTTCTTC
CASSPPGGVNEQFF